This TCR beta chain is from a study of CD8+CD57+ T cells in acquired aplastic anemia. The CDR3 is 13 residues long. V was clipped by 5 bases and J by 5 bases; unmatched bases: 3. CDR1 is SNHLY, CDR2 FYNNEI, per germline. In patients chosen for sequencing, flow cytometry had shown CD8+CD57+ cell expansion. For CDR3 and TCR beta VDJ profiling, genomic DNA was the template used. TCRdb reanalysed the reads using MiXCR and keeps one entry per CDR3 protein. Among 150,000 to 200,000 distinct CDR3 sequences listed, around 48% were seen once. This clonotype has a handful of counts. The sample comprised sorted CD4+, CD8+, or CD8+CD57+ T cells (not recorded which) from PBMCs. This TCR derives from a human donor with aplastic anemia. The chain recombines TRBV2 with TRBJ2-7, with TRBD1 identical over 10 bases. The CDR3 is CASSSDRGDEQYF. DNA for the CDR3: TGTGCCAGCAGTTCGGACAGGGGGGACGAGCAGTACTTC. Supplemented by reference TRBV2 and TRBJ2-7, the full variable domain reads EPEVTQTPSHQVTQMGQEVILRCVPISNHLYFYWYRQILGQKVEFLVSFYNNEISEKSEIFDDQFSVERPDGSNFTLKIRSTKLEDSAMYFCASSSDRGDEQYFGPGTRLTVT.